This TCR beta chain was recorded in a study of Ad26.COV2.S vaccination and SARS-CoV-2 variants (dated by TCRdb to the early 2020s). About the study as a whole: Vaccine-arm donors came from COV1001, a multicentre, randomized, double-blind, placebo-controlled phase I-IIa trial of Ad26.COV2.S in healthy adults. Ad26.COV2.S was administered intramuscularly at 5 x 10^10 or 1 x 10^11 viral particles, either as a single shot or as two shots given 56 days apart. TCRbeta repertoire sequencing served as the tool for gauging how specific and how broad the SARS-CoV-2-reactive T cell receptors were following Ad26.COV2.S vaccination. The TCR-sequenced set comprised around 30 samples: 19 Ad26.COV2.S vaccine recipients, 5 placebo recipients and 8 SARS-CoV-2 convalescent individuals. Participants in the trial were split at random into five groups of five each, receiving low-dose or high-dose Ad26.COV2.S once or twice, or else placebo on both occasions. Investigators remained blinded to trial group allocation during experiments and outcome assessment. General study outcomes and caveats: After vaccination, spike-specific CD8+ and CD4+ T cell responses were reported to show substantial breadth. The study lacked the statistical power to compare responses across vaccine doses or regimens. Non-spike TCR breadth was comparable between vaccine and placebo recipients, consistent with the vaccine containing only spike. Compared with placebo recipients, Ad26.COV2.S recipients showed higher spike-specific TCR breadth (P = 0.0014). It was noted by the authors that total T cell responses may have been underestimated by the TCR breadth and depth analyses.

The treatment or condition label, as the study defines it: roughly 20 received Ad26.COV2.S at low or high dose, single or two shots; several received placebo; per-sample allocation not given. For vaccine and placebo recipients, repertoires were sequenced using samples collected on day 63 after the first injection. In Cohort 1b, fewer than 30 adults aged 18-55 years were enrolled at a single site in Boston, USA, between 29 July and 7 August 2020. As a vaccine, Ad26.COV2.S was a replication-incompetent adenovirus type 26 vector that expressed a prefusion-stabilized SARS-CoV-2 spike protein derived from the original Wuhan strain. A note on this clone: Which antigen it targets is not known. Within one base of it there is no much larger clone, and no base qualities were kept.

The immunoSEQ Assay was the method used to sequence TCRbeta CDR3 regions. After extraction, genomic DNA underwent amplification by bias-controlled multiplex PCR, followed by high-throughput sequencing. The original methods were these. Collapsing and filtering of sequences were performed to quantify the absolute abundance of each unique TCRbeta CDR3 region. T cell fraction was estimated by normalizing TCRbeta template counts to usable DNA, which was measured by amplifying reference genes present in all nucleated cells. Repertoire TCRs were annotated as SARS-CoV-2-specific by exact matching of V gene, CDR3 amino acid sequence and J gene to a known reactive TCR set. MIRA supplied the reference SARS-CoV-2 TCR set, which was filtered for enrichment in COVID-19-positive ImmuneCODE repertoires so that public or cross-reactive TCRs were removed. Using the MIRA antigens, annotated TCRs were further analysed by specific ORF or by position within an ORF. Depth was the summed frequency of annotated unique rearrangements, while breadth was defined as annotated unique rearrangements over total unique productive rearrangements. TCR breadth was compared between groups using two-sided Wilcoxon rank-sum tests. The source is immuneACCESS, and TCRdb retained only in-frame sequences with V and J called. Part of the clones is not carried over; for the studies checked, unresolved V genes explain less than half of this, and the remainder is unexplained. That table supplies the V and J calls and clone size; D and trimming were determined from the DNA. The sample contains a few hundred thousand clones, 92% of them found a single time. Of the sample, over 1.5% falls within the top ten clones.

The germline ends are 7 bases apart after V is trimmed by 10 bases and J by 0 bases. From the cysteine through the phenylalanine, the CDR3 covers 12 amino acids. Just CDR3 DNA is preserved here, 36 bases in frame from base 1. For CDR1 and CDR2, the germline V gene lists MDHEN and SYDVKM. The material was peripheral blood, obtained in a trial of Ad26.COV2.S vaccine versus placebo. This TCR was sampled from a person aged 18 to 59 who received the Ad26.COV2.S COVID-19 vaccine or a placebo. The rearrangement joined TRBV28 to TRBJ2-1, with the D gene call left open. The CDR3 region has the sequence CAILSSYNEQFF. The DNA sequence is as follows: TGTGCCATCTTATCCTCCTACAATGAGCAGTTCTTC. The CDR3 plus the reference TRBV28 and TRBJ2-1 genes for the other parts give the full variable domain: DVKVTQSSRYLVKRTGEKVFLECVQDMDHENMFWYRQDPGLGLRLIYFSYDVKMKEKGDIPEGYSVSREKKERFSLILESASTNQTSMYLCAILSSYNEQFFGPGTRLTVL.